The 29 T cell receptor beta chains in this list originate from one sample, sequenced in a study of post-analysis software for immune sequencing data. Antigens of these TCRs are unknown. Every TCR beta cDNA library bore unique molecular identifiers. TCRdb ran MiXCR on the PCR reads and lists one entry per CDR3 protein. This table has roughly 620,000 distinct CDR3 sequences, 44% appearing once. Study findings and constraints: About five TRBV segments, including TRBV5-6, TRBV5-1 and TRBV20-1, were more frequent in patients than controls.

Sequenced input: blood. These receptors all stem from a girl aged 5-17 years with multiple sclerosis.

At least ten counts were recorded for this clonotype. CDR3 amino acids: CASSSSPSYNSPLHF. CDR3 nucleotides: TGTGCCAGCAGCTCCTCCCCCTCATATAATTCACCCCTCCACTTT. The V and J genes are TRBV7-6 and TRBJ1-6; D is ambiguous. CDR1 and CDR2 (germline): SGHVS, FNYEAQ. The CDR3 totals 15 residues. Trimming removed 4 bases at V and 4 bases at J, with 11 bases between.

The chain uses TRBV12-3 or TRBV12-4 and TRBJ2-1; no firm D call. Trimming cost V 1 base and J 5 bases, with 6 bases left between them. The CDR3 contains 13 residues. The CDR3 DNA sequence: TGTGCCAGCAGTTTAGAAGCCGACAATGAGCAGTTCTTC. Its translation is CASSLEADNEQFF.

The chain has TRBV20-1 and TRBJ2-5; 7 nucleotides align to TRBD2. The germline gives CDR1 DFQATT, CDR2 SNEGSKA (reference sequence). CDR3 length: 13 amino acids. Germline trimming cut 1 base from V and 5 bases from J; bases unmatched to any gene: 4. The DNA of the CDR3 is TGCAGTGCTAGAGGACTAGCTTTGGAGACCCAGTACTTC. It translates to CSARGLALETQYF.

The chain has TRBV7-9 and TRBJ2-1, with D tentatively TRBD1 or TRBD2 (6 bases each). Deletions cut 0 bases from V and 2 bases from J, with 11 bases between. The CDR3 has 16 residues. The germline gives CDR1 SEHNR, CDR2 FQNEAQ (reference sequence). CDR3 nucleotide sequence: TGTGCCAGCAGCTTAGCGGCAGGGGAGGCCTACAATGAGCAGTTCTTC. It encodes CASSLAAGEAYNEQFF.

V and J are TRBV5-1 and TRBJ2-5, with TRBD2 matching 7 bases. The CDR3 runs 16 residues. The germline CDR1 and CDR2 sequences are SGHRS and YFSETQ. J was trimmed by 2 bases and V by 4 bases; bases with no gene match: 11. DNA for the CDR3: TGCGCCAGCAGCCCGGCGGTACTAGCGTCACAAGAGACCCAGTACTTC. It translates to CASSPAVLASQETQYF.

Only one count was recorded for this clonotype. The chain links TRBV9 to TRBJ2-2, with TRBD2 identical over 8 bases. The CDR3 is 19 residues long. The germline gives CDR1 SGDLS, CDR2 YYNGEE. The V gene end was trimmed by 0 bases and the J gene end by 1 base; junction bases not matched to a gene: 11. CDR3 sequence: CASSVEYGGGLLNTGELFF. CDR3 in DNA: TGTGCCAGCAGCGTAGAGTATGGCGGGGGGTTACTGAACACCGGGGAGCTGTTTTTT.

The chain recombines TRBV7-2 with TRBJ2-1, with D possibly being TRBD2 (6 bases). From germline, CDR1 is SGHTA and CDR2 FQGNSA. With 8 bases removed from V and 3 bases from J, the gap between germline ends came to 20 bases. The CDR3 has 16 residues. The DNA of the CDR3 is TGTGCCAGCCTTCTCTCCCGGGACTCCCTCTACAATGAGCAGTTCTTC. Residues: CASLLSRDSLYNEQFF. Full variable domain (remainder filled in from reference TRBV7-2 and TRBJ2-1): GAGVSQSPSNKVTEKGKDVELRCDPISGHTALYWYRQSLGQGLEFLIYFQGNSAPDKSGLPSDRFSAERTGGSVSTLTIQRTQQEDSAVYLCASLLSRDSLYNEQFFGPGTRLTVL.

V usage is TRBV9 and J usage is TRBJ1-6, with 7 bases matching TRBD1. With V trimmed by 2 bases and J by 7 bases, 9 bases remained unmatched. Germline-derived CDR1 and CDR2 are SGDLS and YYNGEE. The CDR3 is made up of 16 amino acids. Here the CDR3 reads CASSVGGGELNSPLHF. The CDR3 DNA reads TGTGCCAGCAGCGTCGGAGGGGGCGAACTAAATTCACCCCTCCACTTT.

This clonotype came up many times. This chain connects TRBV12-3 or TRBV12-4 to TRBJ2-3, with 7 bases matching TRBD2. The V and J ends lost 3 bases and 3 bases, in that order; junction bases with no gene match: 6. CDR3 size: 15 residues. The DNA of the CDR3 is TGTGCCAGCAGTTTGGGCGGGAGAGGAACAGATACGCAGTATTTT. Protein sequence: CASSLGGRGTDTQYF.

This chain links TRBV7-8 with TRBJ2-4; D is unresolved. TRBJ2-7 explains the end of the DNA better; the J call may be wrong. Germline loops: CDR1 SGHVS, CDR2 FQNEAQ. The CDR3 is made up of 15 amino acids. Here the CDR3 DNA reads TGTGCCAGCAGCCTAAGGGTGAATGTCCCCTACGAGCAGTACTTC. It encodes CASSLRVNVPYEQYF.

The V call is TRBV12-3 or TRBV12-4, the J call TRBJ2-1; tentative D call: TRBD2 (5 bases). Trimming left V 5 bases short and J 7 bases short, with 15 bases between. The CDR3 spans 14 residues. The CDR3 reads CASSLRALANEQFF. Written as DNA, the CDR3 is TGTGCCAGCAGTCTAAGGGCCCTAGCTAATGAGCAGTTCTTC.

The V call is TRBV11-3, the J call TRBJ2-1, with 12 bases that match TRBD1. Germline CDR1 and CDR2: SGHNT and YENEEA. The V segment lost 0 bases and the J segment 6 bases; nucleotides outside the gene matches: 12. This CDR3 has 19 amino acids. The CDR3 DNA follows: TGTGCCAGCAGCTTAGATCACGGAGGTGGGGACAGGGGGCTCAATGAGCAGTTCTTC. Protein sequence: CASSLDHGGGDRGLNEQFF.

This clonotype has just a few counts. The rearrangement joins TRBV4-1 to TRBJ2-5; D may be TRBD1 or TRBD2 (5 bases each). The J call may be mistaken, given a closer DNA end match to TRBJ2-7. Germline CDR1 MGHRA, CDR2 YSYEKL. The CDR3 spans 15 residues. The CDR3 DNA reads TGCGCCAGCAGCCAAGGTACTAGGGGCTTCTACGAGCAGTACTTC. This sequence encodes CASSQGTRGFYEQYF.

The chain couples TRBV28 to TRBJ2-4; 11 bases are shared with TRBD2. The CDR3 length is 17 residues. The V gene end was trimmed by 4 bases and the J gene end by 7 bases; junction bases not matched to a gene: 12. The germline V gene encodes CDR1 MDHEN and CDR2 SYDVKM. CDR3 sequence reads: CASSSFGLAGGSNIQYF. Here the CDR3 DNA reads TGTGCCAGCAGTTCTTTTGGGCTAGCGGGAGGCAGCAACATTCAGTACTTC.

J is TRBJ2-7 and V is TRBV12-3 or TRBV12-4; no firm D call. This CDR3 is 12 amino acids long. Trimming stripped 3 bases from V and 5 bases from J, with 8 bases between. The CDR3 loop reads CASSFRRHEQYF. In nucleotides, the CDR3 is TGTGCCAGCAGTTTCCGAAGGCACGAGCAGTACTTC.

The J gene is TRBJ2-1, the V gene TRBV24-1; D is possibly TRBD1 or TRBD2 (5 bases each). The V end was cut by 4 bases, the J end by 10 bases, with 19 bases between. The CDR3 has 15 residues. Germline V gives CDR1 KGHDR, CDR2 SFDVKD. The CDR3 DNA reads TGTGCCACCAGTGACACCTGGAGTGGGGGTGACGAGCAGTTCTTC. It specifies CATSDTWSGGDEQFF.

This chain uses TRBV5-1 with TRBJ2-1, with 10 bases lining up with TRBD2. The CDR3 contains 15 residues. The germline V gene encodes CDR1 SGHRS and CDR2 YFSETQ. Trimming cost V 2 bases and J 4 bases; bases outside gene matches: 3. CDR3 region: CASSLAGGQYNEQFF. Here the CDR3 DNA reads TGCGCCAGCAGCTTAGCGGGAGGGCAGTACAATGAGCAGTTCTTC.

This clonotype occurred a few times. This chain links TRBV7-9 with TRBJ1-2, with D perhaps matching TRBD1 (5 bases). The V end was cut by 4 bases, the J end by 4 bases, with 16 bases between. This CDR3 is 15 amino acids long. Germline assignment: CDR1 SEHNR and CDR2 FQNEAQ (reference sequence). The CDR3 DNA follows: TGTGCCAGCAGCTCGAGTTACAGGCGCATCTATGGCTACACCTTC. As protein: CASSSSYRRIYGYTF.

The rearrangement joins TRBV6-5 to TRBJ1-2, with D perhaps matching TRBD1 (6 bases). There are 15 residues in the CDR3. Germline V gene lookup returns CDR1 MNHEY and CDR2 SVGAGI. Trimming took 2 bases from V and 3 from J, leaving 13 bases between them. CDR3 DNA: TGTGCCAGCAGTTACAGCGGCACAGGGTACTATGGCTACACCTTC. Protein product: CASSYSGTGYYGYTF.

The V gene is TRBV3-1, the J gene TRBJ1-5, with D uncertain. CDR1 is LGHDT and CDR2 is YNNKEL in the germline V gene (reference sequence). The CDR3 has 14 residues. The V and J ends lost 4 bases and 3 bases respectively, with 10 bases between them. The CDR3 here is CASSREGDNQPQHF. CDR3 nucleotides: TGTGCCAGCAGCCGGGAGGGTGACAATCAGCCCCAGCATTTT.

The J gene is TRBJ2-7, the V gene TRBV9; 8 nucleotides match TRBD1. The J call is doubtful: the DNA matches TRBJ2-5 better. The CDR3 runs 15 residues. Germline V gives CDR1 SGDLS, CDR2 YYNGEE. Here the CDR3 reads CASSVETGALETQYF. The DNA of the CDR3 is TGTGCCAGCAGCGTGGAGACAGGGGCCCTGGAGACCCAGTACTTC.

This clonotype was counted a few times. The CDR3 loop reads CSVRTGDYEQYF. The CDR3 DNA follows: TGCAGCGTTAGGACAGGGGACTACGAGCAGTACTTC. The rearrangement uses TRBV29-1 and TRBJ2-7, with 9 bases matching TRBD1. The V segment lost 5 bases and the J segment 3 bases; nucleotides outside the gene matches: 2. CDR3 length equals 12 residues. Looked up from germline, CDR1 is SQVTM and CDR2 is ANQGSEA.

V usage is TRBV12-3 or TRBV12-4 and J usage is TRBJ2-5; TRBD2 is a possible D gene (5 bases). V was clipped by 3 bases and J by 2 bases, with 10 bases between them. CDR3 length: 14 residues. The CDR3 DNA reads as TGTGCCAGCAGTTTCGTCGGGGTACAAGAGACCCAGTACTTC. Its protein is CASSFVGVQETQYF.

The CDR3 DNA follows: TGTGCCAGCAGTCGACGTTGGGGCTCTGGGGCCAACGTCCTGACTTTC. It codes for CASSRRWGSGANVLTF. V usage is TRBV6-2 or TRBV6-3 and J usage is TRBJ2-6; D uncertain. The length of the CDR3 is 16 residues. Germline V CDR1 and CDR2: MNHEY, SVGEGT. Trimming took off 5 bases at V and 0 bases at J, with 11 bases between the two ends.

The J gene is TRBJ1-2, the V gene TRBV6-1; 11 bases match TRBD1. The germline V gene has CDR1 MNHNS and CDR2 SASEGT. V dropped 5 bases and J dropped 7; count of bases not matched to a gene: 6. The CDR3 consists of 14 residues. The CDR3 here is CASSPDRGRGGYTF. The CDR3 nucleotides are TGTGCCAGCAGTCCGGACAGGGGGCGTGGTGGCTACACCTTC.

On this clonotype itself: The junction differs from germline at one of its ends, possibly a read error. CDR3 loop: CASSLDRETVLNNGYTF. The CDR3 bases are TGTGCCAGCAGCTTGGACAGGGAAACGGTCCTTAACAATGGCTACACCTTC. V is TRBV5-5 and J is TRBJ1-2, with D possibly matching TRBD1 (6 bases). The CDR3 runs 17 residues. The germline V gene encodes CDR1 SGHKS and CDR2 YYEKEE (reference sequence).

The rearrangement uses TRBV5-1 and TRBJ2-4; D possibly matches TRBD1 or TRBD2 (5 bases each). The CDR3 totals 17 residues. Germline CDR1 and CDR2: SGHRS and YFSETQ. Deletions cut 5 bases from V and 1 base from J, with 19 bases between. In DNA, the CDR3 is TGCGCCAGCAGAGAGGGGTTTCAGGTAGCGGCCAAAAACATTCAGTACTTC. Its translation: CASREGFQVAAKNIQYF.

This sequence joins TRBV18 and TRBJ1-4; D call uncertain. The germline V and J ends were trimmed by 6 bases and 8 bases, with 13 bases remaining between them. CDR1 KGHSH and CDR2 LQKENI come from the germline V gene. The CDR3 length is 13 residues. This chain's CDR3 is CASSQSSDEKLFF. The CDR3 DNA reads TGTGCCAGCTCGCAGTCGTCTGACGAAAAACTGTTTTTT.

This clonotype has only a few counts. The chain has TRBV7-9 and TRBJ2-3, with TRBD1 matching 8 bases. After removal of 5 bases from V and 2 bases from J, the junction contained 9 bases not matched to a gene. The CDR3 sequence is 16 residues long. Germline CDR1 SEHNR, CDR2 FQNEAQ (reference sequence). The CDR3 reads CASSATGTGYTDTQYF. DNA for the CDR3: TGTGCCAGCAGCGCCACCGGGACAGGCTACACAGATACGCAGTATTTT.